The rows below give T cell receptor beta chains drawn from one sample of a study of blood T cell repertoires in COVID-19. Here immunoSEQ multiplex PCR was the method, and the copy in TCRdb shows in-frame clones only, minus some. The data contain approximately 240,000 clones, about 80% of them singletons. Input material: peripheral blood. Source of these receptors: a woman aged 25 to 45 who had recovered from COVID-19. Both conserved end residues are part of each CDR3. D genes are given only for firm matches. Size is omitted from some rows. Given values are once, few, many or a class for expanded clones.

TRBJ2-3 TRBV5-1 NA NA TGCGCCAGCAGCCAGACGGGAGATACGCAGTATTTT CASSQTGDTQYF
TRBJ2-7 TRBV5-1 TRBD2 NA TGCGCCAGCAGCTATGGACTAGCCGACTCCTACGAGCAGTACTTC CASSYGLADSYEQYF
TRBJ2-2 TRBV25-1 TRBD2 few TGTGCCAGCAGTACACAGGGGATCGGGACTAGCGGCACCGGGGAGCTGTTTTTT CASSTQGIGTSGTGELFF
TRBJ1-1 TRBV6-1 TRBD1 NA TGTGCCAGCAGTGAAGATTGGAGGGGGCGCGGAACTGAAGCTTTCTTT CASSEDWRGRGTEAFF
TRBJ1-4 TRBV28 NA NA TGTGCCAGCACTCAGCCAGTGGGGGCGGCTAATGAAAAACTGTTTTTT CASTQPVGAANEKLFF
TRBJ1-1 TRBV7-9 NA NA TGTGCCAGCAGCTTGACAGGCCGGAACACTGAAGCTTTCTTT CASSLTGRNTEAFF
TRBJ2-6 TRBV2 NA NA TGTGCCAGTACAGGGACTACCCCGGGGGCCAACGTCCTGACTTTC CASTGTTPGANVLTF
TRBJ2-7 TRBV29-1 TRBD1 NA TGCAGCGTTGAAGAAACCGGGACAGGTCCCTACGAGCAGTACTTC CSVEETGTGPYEQYF
TRBJ1-4 TRBV2 NA NA TGTGCCAGCAGTCCCCAGGGGATGACTAATGAAAAACTGTTTTTT CASSPQGMTNEKLFF
TRBJ1-5 TRBV18 NA NA TGTGCCAGCTCCGCTGCGGGACGAAATAGCAATCAGCCCCAGCATTTT CASSAAGRNSNQPQHF
TRBJ2-2 TRBV19 TRBD2 once TGTGCCAGTAGGAGCGGGAGGGTGGACACCGGGGAGCTGTTTTTT CASRSGRVDTGELFF
TRBJ1-1 TRBV14 TRBD1 NA TGTGCCAGCAGCCAAGAGGGCAGGGGGGCCACTGAAGCTTTCTTT CASSQEGRGATEAFF
TRBJ2-3 TRBV7-2 NA NA TGTGCCAGCAGCTCCGACAGGACAGATACGCAGTATTTT CASSSDRTDTQYF
TRBJ2-7 TRBV19 TRBD2 NA TGTGCCAGTAGTATCGGGACTAGCGGGACCTCCTACGAGCAGTACTTC CASSIGTSGTSYEQYF
TRBJ2-5 TRBV5-4 NA NA TGTGCCAGCAGCTTGAGCTCTCAAGAGACCCAGTACTTC CASSLSSQETQYF
TRBJ2-1 TRBV5-1 NA NA TGCGCCAGCAGCTTGGATGGAGGGAACTACTACAATGAGCAGTTCTTC CASSLDGGNYYNEQFF
TRBJ2-2 TRBV7-3 NA NA TGTGCCAGCAGCTCCGACAGCACCGGGGAGCTGTTTTTT CASSSDSTGELFF
TRBJ2-2 TRBV6-1 TRBD2 NA TGTGCCAGCAGTGATGGGAGCGGGAGGGTAGCCGGGGAGCTGTTTTTT CASSDGSGRVAGELFF
TRBJ1-2 TRBV4-1 NA once TGCGCCAGCAGCCGTCTTAACTATGGCTACACCTTC CASSRLNYGYTF
TRBJ1-1 TRBV3-1/TRBV3-2 NA NA TGTGCCAGCAGAAAAACGGACAAGAACACTGAAGCTTTCTTT CASRKTDKNTEAFF
TRBJ2-3 TRBV4-2 NA NA TGTGCCAGCAGCCAAGATTCCGCGGGAAGGGAAGATACGCAGTATTTT CASSQDSAGREDTQYF
TRBJ2-3 TRBV9 TRBD2 once TGTGCCAGCAGCGTCGGGACTAGCGTATTGGTAGATACGCAGTATTTT CASSVGTSVLVDTQYF
TRBJ1-1 TRBV5-1 NA NA TGCGCCAGCAGCTTGGCTCCAGGAATGAACACTGAAGCTTTCTTT CASSLAPGMNTEAFF
TRBJ2-1 TRBV19 TRBD2 NA TGTGCCAGTAGGCCGGGACTAGCGGTCTACAATGAGCAGTTCTTC CASRPGLAVYNEQFF
TRBJ1-2 TRBV6-5 TRBD1 NA TGTGCCAGCAGTCTGACAGGGATAAACTATGGCTACACCTTC CASSLTGINYGYTF
TRBJ1-1 TRBV5-1 TRBD1 NA TGCGCCAGCAGCTTCCAGGGGGCTGGGAACACTGAAGCTTTCTTT CASSFQGAGNTEAFF
TRBJ1-5 TRBV7-3 TRBD1 once TGTGCCAGCAGCCCACAGGGGGATCAGCCCCAGCATTTT CASSPQGDQPQHF
TRBJ2-1 TRBV9 NA NA TGTGCCAGCAGCGTAGGAGGGGGCTCCTACAATGAGCAGTTCTTC CASSVGGGSYNEQFF
TRBJ2-7 TRBV27 TRBD2 NA TGTGCCAGCAGGGCTAGCGGCTCCTACGAGCAGTACTTC CASRASGSYEQYF
TRBJ2-3 TRBV28 NA NA TGTGCCAGCAGTTCAGAACTAGAAGGGACAGATACGCAGTATTTT CASSSELEGTDTQYF
TRBJ2-5 TRBV10-1 NA NA TGCGCCAGTTCCTCGGACCGGGGAGAGACCCAGTACTTC CASSSDRGETQYF
TRBJ2-7 TRBV18 NA NA TGTGCCAGCTCATCTCCGAGGGGGGAGCAGTACTTC CASSSPRGEQYF
TRBJ2-7 TRBV28 TRBD2 once TGTGCCAGCAGTTTAGGGACTAGTAGGGGCGAGCAGTACTTC CASSLGTSRGEQYF
TRBJ1-2 TRBV28 TRBD1 NA TGTGCCAGCAGTTCACAGGGGGAGTCTTCTGGCTATGGCTACACCTTC CASSSQGESSGYGYTF
TRBJ1-4 TRBV5-1 NA NA TGCGCCAGCAGCTTGGGACGGGGAAGTGAAAAACTGTTTTTT CASSLGRGSEKLFF
TRBJ2-5 TRBV9 NA NA TGTGCCAGCAGCGTAGGCGGAGAGACCCAGTACTTC CASSVGGETQYF
TRBJ2-7 TRBV5-4 TRBD2 NA TGTGCCAGCAGCCCTACTAGCGGGTACGAGCAGTACTTC CASSPTSGYEQYF
TRBJ2-1 TRBV12-3/TRBV12-4 NA NA TGTGCCAGCAGCTCGAGGACTAAGCGGTTCTTC CASSSRTKRFF
TRBJ2-2 TRBV7-3 TRBD1 NA TGTGCCAGCAGCCCCGGACAGGGAGGTTGGACCGGGGAGCTGTTTTTT CASSPGQGGWTGELFF
TRBJ2-1 TRBV7-2 TRBD2 NA TGTGCCAGCAGCTCGCCTAGCGGGGCTAATGAGCAGTTCTTC CASSSPSGANEQFF
TRBJ2-2 TRBV24-1 TRBD1 NA TGTGCCACCAGTGACCCCCGGAGAGGGGGCGAAGGCACCGGGGAGCTGTTTTTT CATSDPRRGGEGTGELFF
TRBJ2-7 TRBV7-3 TRBD2 NA TGTGCCAGCAGCTCAGCGGGAGCTCCCTACGAGCAGTACTTC CASSSAGAPYEQYF
TRBJ2-7 TRBV13 TRBD2 few TGTGCCAGCAGCTCGGAGCGGGAGCCCTACGAGCAGTACTTC CASSSEREPYEQYF
TRBJ2-3 TRBV18 TRBD1 NA TGTGCCAGCTCACCAGCAGGGGGCGCCGGCACAGATACGCAGTATTTT CASSPAGGAGTDTQYF
TRBJ2-7 TRBV29-1 NA NA TGCAGCGTAGGAGAACCGCTACCCTACGAGCAGTACTTC CSVGEPLPYEQYF
TRBJ1-5 TRBV6-4 NA once TGTGCCAGCAGTCGGGAGGTCAATCAGCCCCAGCATTTT CASSREVNQPQHF
TRBJ1-3 TRBV7-6 TRBD1 NA TGTGCCAGCAGCATACTATTGGGACAGGGGCTCTCTGGAAACACCATATATTTT CASSILLGQGLSGNTIYF
TRBJ2-2 TRBV30 TRBD2 NA TGTGCCGGATTGAGCGGGAGCGGGACCGGGGAGCTGTTTTTT CAGLSGSGTGELFF
TRBJ2-1 TRBV18 NA NA TGTGCCAGCTCACCATGGTACCATTCAACTCCGTACAATGAGCAGTTCTTC CASSPWYHSTPYNEQFF
TRBJ2-3 TRBV20-1 NA NA TGCAGTCCCGGGTCTAGGGATACGCAGTATTTT CSPGSRDTQYF
TRBJ1-1 TRBV7-9 NA NA TGTGCCAGCAACCTAGGGGCCAACACTGAAGCTTTCTTT CASNLGANTEAFF
TRBJ2-7 TRBV18 TRBD1 NA TGTGCCAGCTCCCTGACAGGGGTTGACTACGAGCAGTACTTC CASSLTGVDYEQYF
TRBJ1-2 TRBV30 NA NA TGTGCCTGGAGTGTACTCCCGGACTTCCTCTATGGCTACACCTTC CAWSVLPDFLYGYTF
TRBJ2-1 TRBV28 NA NA TGTGCCAGCACCGGGACACCGATCTACAATGAGCAGTTCTTC CASTGTPIYNEQFF
TRBJ1-3 TRBV5-1 TRBD1 NA TGCGCCAGCAGCCTGGGACAGGGGTTGTCTGGAAACACCATATATTTT CASSLGQGLSGNTIYF
TRBJ2-7 TRBV5-1 NA once TGCGCCAGCAGCTTGGGGGGGCTCGACGAGCAGTACTTC CASSLGGLDEQYF